The TCR beta chain under discussion was sequenced for a study of blood T cell repertoires in COVID-19. Overall study: Acute and convalescent COVID-19 samples came from the United States, Italy and Spain. From T cells, B-cell-depleted T cells, or PBMCs came the material, which was cDNA or gDNA.

As originally analysed: Reference gene primer amplification gave nucleated cell count estimates. Profiling relied on immunoSEQ multiplex PCR, and the TCRdb table lists in-frame clones only, not all of them. That table gives V, J and clone size, and the DNA gave D and trimming. The data show roughly 110,000 clones, roughly 90% seen once. V lost 2 bases, J lost 10 bases, and 17 bases lay in between. CDR3 size: 14 residues. Germline CDR1 is MNHEY and CDR2 is SVGEGT. The chain employs TRBV6-2 or TRBV6-3 and TRBJ1-2; D may be TRBD1 (5 bases). This sequence originates from a man aged 35-49 years with active or convalescent COVID-19. The specimen was peripheral blood. CDR3 coding DNA: TGTGCCAGCAGTTACAATCAGGGAAGAGAAGCCTACACCTTC. Translation gives CASSYNQGREAYTF.